This T cell receptor beta chain was recovered during a study of T cell responses to AZD1222 COVID-19 vaccine. The wider study: Second doses that came at about 4 or about 12 weeks were put together.

In regard to this clone: Antigen unknown.

Clones were sequenced by immunoSEQ multiplex PCR, and TCRdb holds only the in-frame ones, with some missing. This repertoire shows more than 50,000 clones, roughly 90% found once; its top ten account for 4% to 5%. General study findings and limits: Spike was spanned by vaccine-associated CD4 TCRs, with dominance at 160-218 and 743-854. It should be noted that donors were predominantly white British and more often female, and clonal diversity was possibly underestimated.

The source of this sequence is an adult in good health. The sample was peripheral blood, taken on day 0 of AZD1222 vaccination.

This chain's CDR3 is CASRQGAWQPQHF. The CDR3 region has the DNA TGTGCCAGCAGACAGGGGGCATGGCAGCCCCAGCATTTT. This rearrangement joins TRBV6-5 to TRBJ1-5, with 9 bases aligning to TRBD1. The CDR3 is 13 amino acids. Germline values: CDR1 MNHEY, CDR2 SVGAGI. J lost 7 bases, V lost 6 bases, and 4 bases had no gene match.